This T cell receptor (beta chain) was captured in a study of blood T cell repertoires in COVID-19 (TCRdb year 2020). A note on the overall study: Samples from collaborators originated in the United States, Italy and Spain and spanned both the acute and convalescent phases of COVID-19. The prospective study material was composed of cDNA or gDNA derived from T cells, B-cell-depleted T cells, or PBMCs. The samples were drawn from two sources: the first 160 participants of the ongoing ImmuneRACE study, and 950 to 1,500 subjects contributed by 6 global collaborators. The repertoires were made available in a free public database intended to serve as a resource for research on the immune response to SARS-CoV-2. Nearly every sample came with metadata listing a de-identified subject ID, COVID-19 status, age in years and sex. Deeply sampled blood TCRbeta repertoires from subjects exposed to, actively infected with, or recovered from COVID-19 were included in the dataset. Where HLA class I and class II types were available, the types were taken from metadata supplied by the sample provider, not from assay-based typing. On the study overall, not on this receptor specifically: The quantity of clinical and demographic metadata differed by source and by participant and was supplied without curation.

The CDR3 numbers 14 residues from cysteine through phenylalanine. Only the CDR3 portion is preserved as DNA: 42 bases, with reading frame beginning at the first base. V ends up 6 bases short and J 4 bases short, with an unmatched junction base count of 5. Via the germline V gene (reference sequence), CDR1 is MNHNY and CDR2 SVGAGI. TCRbeta CDR3 regions were amplified from genomic DNA using the immunoSEQ Assay, a bias-controlled multiplex PCR. From the authors' description of their analysis: Within the assay, amplification of reference gene primers was used to estimate how many nucleated cells each sample contained. Sequence reads were collapsed and filtered to measure the absolute abundance of every unique TCRbeta CDR3 rearrangement. For each sample, productive Simpson clonality was calculated by taking the square root of Simpson's diversity index across productive rearrangements. TCRdb limited this immuneACCESS table to in-frame rearrangements with V and J called. A share of clones is missing; checked studies link under half to unresolved V genes, and the rest is unexplained. D and trimming come from the DNA, and the V and J calls and clone size come from that table. Here the sample has a few hundred thousand clones; roughly 83% occur a single time. The ten largest make up 6% to 9.5% of the sample.

A word on this clone: Its specific antigen is unknown. No much larger clonotype is one base removed from it; base qualities were not supplied.

Collaborating institutions collected whole blood in K2EDTA tubes following their own protocols. Collaborator samples were shipped for TCRbeta analysis as frozen whole blood, isolated PBMCs, or DNA extracted from either sample type. This receptor was identified in a woman in her fifties or sixties with acute or convalescent COVID-19. The sequence joins TRBV6-6 to TRBJ2-1, with 8 junctional bases fitting TRBD1. Input material: peripheral blood. The DNA sequence follows: TGTGCCAGCAGCCATCGGGACAGGTACAATGAGCAGTTCTTC. Its product reads: CASSHRDRYNEQFF.